This T cell receptor beta chain was recorded in a study of cytomegalovirus exposure and HLA in healthy donors. Across the whole study: Assignment to the Caucasian-associated ancestry cluster applied to over 70% of the approximately 400 genotyped donors.

This CDR3 comprises 15 residues. J gave up 2 bases and V 1 base, and 4 bases lay outside the gene matches. CDR1 is SGHAT, CDR2 FQDESV, per germline (reference sequence). Researchers ran the PCR with 60 Vbeta and 13 Jbeta primers. Clones were read by immunoSEQ multiplex PCR, and TCRdb kept only the in-frame ones, dropping some. Of 85,000 to 120,000 clones in the sample, over 70% are singletons; the top ten hold roughly 3%. J is TRBJ2-5 and V is TRBV11-1; 7 nucleotides line up with TRBD1. The origin of this receptor is a female donor in good health and CMV-seronegative. Sample: PBMCs. This CDR3 reads CASSLGDSRQETQYF. The CDR3 DNA reads TGTGCCAGCAGCTTAGGGGACAGCCGACAAGAGACCCAGTACTTC.